One and the same sample provided the 22 T cell receptor beta chains below, sequenced in a study of cytomegalovirus exposure and HLA in healthy donors. Both 60 Vbeta primers and 13 Jbeta primers went into the PCR. Data came from immunoSEQ multiplex PCR; TCRdb stores just in-frame clones and leaves some out. Of more than 80,000 clones in the sample, around 67% were seen once. The sequenced sample consisted of PBMCs. These receptors were collected from a human donor in good health.

A word on this clone: This sample includes further DNA sequences coding for the same CDR3. This rearrangement joins TRBV7-2 to TRBJ2-7; D call uncertain. This CDR3 is built from 13 residues. V dropped 0 bases and J dropped 3 bases, with 6 bases sitting between them. Germline V gene sequence: CDR1 SGHTA, CDR2 FQGNSA. CDR3 in DNA: TGTGCCAGCAGCTTAGCAGGCGGCTACGAGCAGTACTTC. Its translation: CASSLAGGYEQYF.

This clone has only one observation. The chain couples TRBV6-6 to TRBJ2-3, with D maybe TRBD2 (7 bases). The CDR3 is made up of 14 amino acids. The V gene lost 2 bases and the J gene lost 6 bases, with 12 bases spanning the gap. CDR1 is MNHNY and CDR2 is SVGAGI in the germline V gene (reference sequence). CDR3 region: CASSYGGAADTQYF. CDR3 coding DNA: TGTGCCAGCAGTTACGGGGGGGCCGCGGATACGCAGTATTTT.

This chain joins TRBV6-5 and TRBJ1-2; D possibly corresponds to TRBD1 (5 bases). V was trimmed by 5 bases and J by 5 bases, leaving 15 bases between them. The CDR3 sequence is 14 residues long. CDR1 MNHEY and CDR2 SVGAGI come from the germline V gene. CDR3 nucleotide sequence: TGTGCCAGCAGTGGTAGGGGTTACGAATATGGCTACACCTTC. Protein: CASSGRGYEYGYTF.

The chain carries TRBV29-1 and TRBJ1-3; D not certain. Trimming took 6 bases from V and 4 from J, leaving 13 bases between them. CDR3 length equals 13 residues. Germline-derived CDR1 and CDR2 are SQVTM and ANQGSEA. The CDR3 is CSVTFLLGNTIYF. The DNA for the CDR3 is TGCAGCGTCACTTTTCTCTTAGGAAACACCATATATTTT.

This clone was observed a single time. No conserved phenylalanine or tryptophan is present at the end of the CDR3, so a read error is the likely explanation. The chain has TRBV6-1 and TRBJ1-2, with D uncertain. In germline, CDR1 is MNHNS, CDR2 SASEGT. With 3 bases removed from V and 3 bases from J, the gap between germline ends came to 11 bases. There are 14 residues in the CDR3. For the CDR3, the DNA is TGTGCCAGCAGTGAGGAGGACCCCTACTATGGCTACACCCTC. Protein product: CASSEEDPYYGYTL.

J is TRBJ1-1 and V is TRBV4-1, with D hard to call. CDR1 MGHRA and CDR2 YSYEKL come from the germline V gene. Between the trimmed V and J ends, which lost 0 bases and 1 base, there was a span of 18 bases. The CDR3 totals 18 residues. The chain's CDR3 is CASSQDGGLSRQNTEAFF. As DNA, the CDR3 is TGCGCCAGCAGCCAAGATGGAGGACTATCACGGCAGAACACTGAAGCTTTCTTT.

This rearrangement joins TRBV11-3 to TRBJ2-7; TRBD2 aligns across 7 bases. Trimming at V came to 0 bases and at J to 2 bases, leaving 1 base not matched to a gene. From germline, CDR1 is SGHNT and CDR2 YENEEA. This CDR3 region has 14 residues. The CDR3 is CASSLEGGTYEQYF. For the CDR3, the DNA is TGTGCCAGCAGCTTAGAGGGGGGGACCTACGAGCAGTACTTC.

The chain employs TRBV18 and TRBJ1-1; 8 nucleotides agree with TRBD1. V dropped 6 bases and J dropped 0; count of bases not matched to a gene: 12. This CDR3 has 17 residues. Germline V gives CDR1 KGHSH, CDR2 LQKENI. CDR3 residues: CASSLRGQSVMNTEAFF. The CDR3 region has the DNA TGTGCCAGCTCCCTCAGGGGGCAATCGGTTATGAACACTGAAGCTTTCTTT.

This chain links TRBV9 with TRBJ2-3, with D possibly being TRBD1 (6 bases). The V and J ends lost 2 bases and 3 bases respectively, with 16 bases between them. The germline V gene encodes CDR1 SGDLS and CDR2 YYNGEE. The CDR3 length is 16 residues. CDR3: CASSVQTGRPTDTQYF. CDR3 DNA: TGTGCCAGCAGCGTGCAGACAGGTCGGCCAACAGATACGCAGTATTTT.

The chain recombines TRBV19 with TRBJ2-2; 8 bases are shared with TRBD2. The CDR3 extends over 16 amino acids. J was trimmed by 6 bases and V by 5 bases; bases with no gene match: 11. Per the germline V gene, CDR1 is LNHDA and CDR2 is SQIVND (reference sequence). The CDR3 sequence is CASSSGRGGFSGELFF. The CDR3 coding sequence is TGTGCCAGTAGTTCTGGACGGGGGGGCTTCTCCGGGGAGCTGTTTTTT.

The chain links TRBV19 to TRBJ1-1; D is possibly TRBD1 (6 bases). CDR1 is LNHDA and CDR2 is SQIVND in the germline V gene (reference sequence). There are 15 residues in the CDR3. The germline V and J ends were trimmed by 3 bases and 1 base, with 12 bases remaining between them. The CDR3 DNA sequence: TGTGCCAGTAGTATCTGGGGGCTCCGGAACACTGAAGCTTTCTTT. It yields the protein CASSIWGLRNTEAFF.

This clone was seen more than once but under ten times. This chain uses TRBV4-3 with TRBJ2-1; the match to TRBD2 covers 13 bases. Germline V CDR1 and CDR2: LGHNA, YSLEER. The length of the CDR3 is 19 residues. V was pared by 5 bases and J by 4 bases, with 14 bases of the junction left unmatched. CDR3 nucleotides: TGCGCCAGCAGCTACCGACTAGCGGGGGGCACGTTAAGATACAATGAGCAGTTCTTC. Protein: CASSYRLAGGTLRYNEQFF.

The V gene is TRBV7-9, the J gene TRBJ2-5, with 11 nucleotides matching TRBD1. Trimming took 5 bases from V and 0 from J; bases not matched to a gene: 2. The CDR3 has 15 residues. The germline V gene encodes CDR1 SEHNR and CDR2 FQNEAQ (reference sequence). The CDR3 reads CASSRTGGYQETQYF. CDR3 DNA: TGTGCCAGCAGCCGGACAGGGGGCTACCAAGAGACCCAGTACTTC.

The J gene is TRBJ2-1, the V gene TRBV5-1; a possible D gene is TRBD2 (6 bases). The germline V gene has CDR1 SGHRS and CDR2 YFSETQ. V lost 4 bases, J lost 4 bases, and 15 bases lay in between. The CDR3 covers 15 residues. The CDR3 DNA reads TGCGCCAGCAGCCGAACCGGGAGTATTTACAATGAGCAGTTCTTC. This encodes CASSRTGSIYNEQFF.

This clone occurred a few times. The rearrangement joins TRBV7-3 to TRBJ1-2; D may be TRBD1 (6 bases). CDR1 SGHTA and CDR2 FQGTGA come from the germline V gene. The length of the CDR3 is 13 residues. V lost 1 base to trimming and J lost 7 bases, with 10 bases between them. The CDR3 protein is CASSLSTGIGYTF. The CDR3 DNA reads as TGTGCCAGCAGCTTAAGTACAGGGATTGGCTACACCTTC.

This chain links TRBV7-6 with TRBJ2-1, with D possibly being TRBD1 (6 bases). V was cut by 5 bases and J by 9 bases, with 11 bases left in between. Germline-derived CDR1 and CDR2 are SGHVS and FNYEAQ. The CDR3 is made up of 12 amino acids. CDR3 region: CASSPDRSEQFF. The CDR3 DNA follows: TGTGCCAGCAGCCCGGACAGATCTGAGCAGTTCTTC. The full variable domain, its missing parts supplied by reference TRBV7-6 and TRBJ2-1, is GAGVSQSPRYKVTKRGQDVALRCDPISGHVSLYWYRQALGQGPEFLTYFNYEAQQDKSGLPNDRFSAERPEGSISTLTIQRTEQRDSAMYRCASSPDRSEQFFGPGTRLTVL.

The rearrangement uses TRBV7-2 and TRBJ2-7; 10 bases line up with TRBD1. Germline trimming cut 5 bases from V and 0 bases from J; bases unmatched to any gene: 4. CDR1 is SGHTA, CDR2 FQGNSA, per germline. This CDR3 has 15 amino acids. The CDR3 spells CASSARDRGSYEQYF. CDR3 nucleotides: TGTGCCAGCAGCGCCCGGGACAGGGGCTCCTACGAGCAGTACTTC. Drawing the rest from reference TRBV7-2 and TRBJ2-7, the complete variable domain is GAGVSQSPSNKVTEKGKDVELRCDPISGHTALYWYRQSLGQGLEFLIYFQGNSAPDKSGLPSDRFSAERTGGSVSTLTIQRTQQEDSAVYLCASSARDRGSYEQYFGPGTRLTVT.

The gene calls are TRBV30 and TRBJ2-7; D possibly corresponds to TRBD2 (5 bases). This CDR3 contains 16 residues. Trimming took off 0 bases at V and 6 bases at J, with 21 bases between the two ends. CDR1 GTSNPN and CDR2 SVGIG come from the germline V gene (reference sequence). The CDR3 region is CAWSVLSGVGRSEQYF. In nucleotides, the CDR3 is TGTGCCTGGAGTGTACTGTCCGGGGTTGGTCGGTCCGAGCAGTACTTC. Full variable domain (rest looked up from reference TRBV30 and TRBJ2-7): SQTIHQWPATLVQPVGSPLSLECTVEGTSNPNLYWYRQAAGRGLQLLFYSVGIGQISSEVPQNLSASRPQDRQFILSSKKLLLSDSGFYLCAWSVLSGVGRSEQYFGPGTRLTVT.

The chain joins TRBV12-5 to TRBJ2-7; no reliable D call. Germline V gene sequence: CDR1 LGHNT, CDR2 FRNRAP. The length of the CDR3 is 12 residues. With 3 bases removed from V and 0 bases from J, the gap between germline ends came to 3 bases. As DNA, the CDR3 is TGTGCTAGTGGTTTTTACTCCTACGAGCAGTACTTC. Its translation is CASGFYSYEQYF.

The V and J genes are TRBV18 and TRBJ2-1, with TRBD2 matching 16 bases. The germline gives CDR1 KGHSH, CDR2 LQKENI. The CDR3 has 16 amino acids. V was clipped by 0 bases and J by 7 bases; unmatched bases: 0. CDR3: CASSPPGLAGGNEQFF. Here the CDR3 DNA reads TGTGCCAGCTCACCACCGGGACTAGCGGGGGGGAATGAGCAGTTCTTC.

This clone showed up just a few times. The chain joins TRBV29-1 to TRBJ1-3; maybe TRBD1 (5 bases). The V and J ends lost 6 bases and 2 bases respectively, with 14 bases between them. Germline loops: CDR1 SQVTM, CDR2 ANQGSEA. The CDR3 spans 14 residues. The CDR3 nucleotides are TGCAGCGTCATGGGGGGGAGGCCTGGAAACACCATATATTTT. It codes for CSVMGGRPGNTIYF.

The rearrangement links TRBV5-4 to TRBJ2-1; 8 nucleotides align to TRBD2. The CDR3 spans 17 residues. Germline CDR1 is SGHNT and CDR2 is YYREEE (reference sequence). The trim removed 6 bases at V and 5 bases at J, leaving 16 bases unmatched. The CDR3, as DNA: TGTGCCAGCAACCTGGGGCGGGGGGCCGCCAGCGACAATGAGCAGTTCTTC. This gives the protein CASNLGRGAASDNEQFF.